The 2 T cell receptor beta chains reported below all come from one sample, sequenced in a study of CD8 T cells in ankylosing spondylitis. Overall study results and limits: For ankylosing spondylitis blood, a TCR beta motif of under 10 highly homologous variants appeared characteristic.

Their specific antigens are unknown. MiXCR, run by TCRdb on the 5' RACE reads, gives a single entry per CDR3 protein. The data show approximately 220,000 distinct CDR3 sequences, with approximately 20% seen just once and about 39% held by the top ten. The sequenced sample was blood, either unsorted or a sorted T cell fraction (not recorded which). The receptors derive from a male donor with ankylosing spondylitis.

This clonotype was counted a few times. The chain is built from TRBV20-1 and TRBJ1-5; D remains unclear. This CDR3 spans 12 amino acids. V lost 3 bases and J lost 6, with 9 bases in between. The germline gives CDR1 DFQATT, CDR2 SNEGSKA (reference sequence). The CDR3 here is CSARGVGQPQHF. The CDR3 nucleotides are TGCAGTGCTAGGGGCGTAGGTCAGCCCCAGCATTTT.

DNA of the CDR3: TGTGCCAGCAGCTTAGCGGTCGGGGGATTAAAGGAGCTGTTTTTT. Translating it yields CASSLAVGGLKELFF. V is TRBV7-9 and J is TRBJ2-2; D is possibly TRBD2 (6 bases). The CDR3 has 15 amino acids. The V end was cut by 0 bases, the J end by 10 bases, with 15 bases between. Per the germline V gene, CDR1 is SEHNR and CDR2 is FQNEAQ (reference sequence).